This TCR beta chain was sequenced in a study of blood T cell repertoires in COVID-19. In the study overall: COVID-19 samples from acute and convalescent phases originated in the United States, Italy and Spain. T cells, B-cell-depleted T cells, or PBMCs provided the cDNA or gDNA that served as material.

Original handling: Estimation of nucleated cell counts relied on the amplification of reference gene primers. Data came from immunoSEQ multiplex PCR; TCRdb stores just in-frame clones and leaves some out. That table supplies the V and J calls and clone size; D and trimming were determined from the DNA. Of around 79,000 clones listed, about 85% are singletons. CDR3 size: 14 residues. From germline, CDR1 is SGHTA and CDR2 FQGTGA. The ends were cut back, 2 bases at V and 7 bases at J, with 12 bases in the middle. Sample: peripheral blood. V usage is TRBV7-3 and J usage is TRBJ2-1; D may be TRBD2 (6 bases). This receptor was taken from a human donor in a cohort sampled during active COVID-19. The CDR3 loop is CASSLGAGNNEQFF. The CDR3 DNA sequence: TGTGCCAGCAGCTTAGGCGCGGGAAATAATGAGCAGTTCTTC. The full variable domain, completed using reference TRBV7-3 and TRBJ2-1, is GAGVSQTPSNKVTEKGKYVELRCDPISGHTALYWYRQSLGQGPEFLIYFQGTGAADDSGLPNDRFFAVRPEGSVSTLKIQRTERGDSAVYLCASSLGAGNNEQFFGPGTRLTVL.